The 23 T cell receptor beta chains given below trace back to one sample, sequenced in a study of a mutant IDH1 vaccine in newly diagnosed glioma. This table comes from immunoSEQ multiplex PCR, and its TCRdb copy is limited to in-frame clones, with some not included. Here the sample spans tens of thousands of clones, roughly 90% being singletons. Time point specified: week 5, during vaccination. Topical imiquimod accompanied each vaccine dose, which consisted of 300 ug of mutant IDH1 20-mer peptide. Their cognate antigens are unknown. Sequenced material: PBMCs, taken from a glioma patient whose treatment included an IDH1 peptide vaccine. These receptors were taken from a woman aged 50 to 60 with glioma.

The V call is TRBV7-3, the J call TRBJ1-3; 9 bases map to TRBD1. Trimming at V came to 5 bases and at J to 1 base, leaving 6 bases not matched to a gene. The V gene's germline CDR1 is SGHTA and CDR2 FQGTGA. This CDR3 is 16 amino acids long. CDR3 in DNA: TGTGCCAGCAGCACGACAGGGGGAAAGTCTGGAAACACCATATATTTT. Amino acids: CASSTTGGKSGNTIYF.

The chain is built from TRBV6-5 and TRBJ2-1; either TRBD1 or TRBD2 may supply D (7 bases each). The CDR3 extends over 15 amino acids. Deletions cut 6 bases from V and 0 bases from J, with 12 bases between. CDR1 and CDR2 (germline): MNHEY, SVGAGI. CDR3 DNA sequence: TGTGCCAGCAGCAGGGGGGGGGCCTCCTACAATGAGCAGTTCTTC. This gives the protein CASSRGGASYNEQFF.

The chain links TRBV2 to TRBJ1-4; 10 bases are shared with TRBD1. V shed 4 bases, J shed 8 bases, and the junction held 1 base outside the gene matches. The CDR3 runs 13 residues. Germline V gene data show CDR1 as SNHLY and CDR2 as FYNNEI. CDR3 residues: CASSGTGGEKLFF. In DNA, the CDR3 is TGTGCCAGCAGTGGGACAGGGGGGGAAAAACTGTTTTTT.

This chain uses TRBV7-8 with TRBJ2-7, with TRBD2 matching over 7 bases. The V segment lost 6 bases and the J segment 3 bases; nucleotides outside the gene matches: 11. This CDR3 is 15 amino acids long. Germline CDR1 is SGHVS and CDR2 is FQNEAQ. CDR3 loop: CASSPRGGRHYEQYF. For the CDR3, the DNA is TGTGCCAGCAGTCCCCGGGGAGGGAGGCACTACGAGCAGTACTTC. The full variable domain, its missing parts supplied by reference TRBV7-8 and TRBJ2-7, is GAGVSQSPRYKVAKRGQDVALRCDPISGHVSLFWYQQALGQGPEFLTYFQNEAQLDKSGLPSDRFFAERPEGSVSTLKIQRTQQEDSAVYLCASSPRGGRHYEQYFGPGTRLTVT.

This clone has a single count. The rearrangement uses TRBV7-9 and TRBJ2-1; no clear D gene. Germline V CDR1 and CDR2: SEHNR, FQNEAQ (reference sequence). V was pared by 5 bases and J by 5 bases, with 16 bases between. The CDR3 covers 15 residues. The CDR3 DNA is TGTGCCAGCAGCCCTTTTATAGGGAAGGACAATGAGCAGTTCTTC. Protein: CASSPFIGKDNEQFF.

The rearrangement uses TRBV5-1 and TRBJ2-5; 10 bases match TRBD1. The length of the CDR3 is 15 residues. Trimming at V came to 0 bases and at J to 4 bases, leaving 3 bases not matched to a gene. Germline values: CDR1 SGHRS, CDR2 YFSETQ. The CDR3 loop reads CASSLVGDRGETQYF. Written as DNA, the CDR3 is TGCGCCAGCAGCTTGGTAGGGGACAGGGGAGAGACCCAGTACTTC.

V usage is TRBV6-5 and J usage is TRBJ1-6; D might be TRBD1 (5 bases). The CDR3 is 15 amino acids. From germline, CDR1 is MNHEY and CDR2 SVGAGI. Deletions cut 5 bases from V and 7 bases from J, with 15 bases between. The CDR3 DNA follows: TGTGCCAGCAGTCCCCTGGAGGGGTGGAATTCACCCCTCCACTTT. This translates into CASSPLEGWNSPLHF.

The genes are TRBV7-6 and TRBJ1-4, with TRBD1 matching over 8 bases. Germline CDR1 reads SGHVS; CDR2 reads FNYEAQ. There are 16 residues in the CDR3. V shed 1 base, J shed 2 bases, and the junction held 3 bases outside the gene matches. In DNA form, the CDR3 reads TGTGCCAGCAGCTTAGACAGGGGGAGGACTAATGAAAAACTGTTTTTT. This gives the protein CASSLDRGRTNEKLFF.

The chain employs TRBV9 and TRBJ1-2, with 8 bases fitting TRBD1. The junction had 1 base not matched to a gene; V was cut back by 2 bases and J by 4 bases. Per germline, CDR1 SGDLS and CDR2 YYNGEE. CDR3 size: 13 residues. The CDR3 sequence: CASSVGTGYGYTF. The CDR3 DNA is TGTGCCAGCAGCGTTGGGACAGGCTATGGCTACACCTTC.

This clone was seen a handful of times. The chain combines TRBV15 with TRBJ1-5; D possibly corresponds to TRBD1 (5 bases). The germline V gene has CDR1 LNHNV and CDR2 YYDKDF (reference sequence). The CDR3 has 15 amino acids. Trimming stripped 5 bases from V and 2 bases from J, with 13 bases between. CDR3 in amino acids: CATSQRGRGNQPQHF. The CDR3 DNA follows: TGTGCCACCAGCCAGAGGGGAAGGGGCAATCAGCCCCAGCATTTT. Full variable domain (rest looked up from reference TRBV15 and TRBJ1-5): DAMVIQNPRYQVTQFGKPVTLSCSQTLNHNVMYWYQQKSSQAPKLLFHYYDKDFNNEADTPDNFQSRRPNTSFCFLDIRSPGLGDTAMYLCATSQRGRGNQPQHFGDGTRLSIL.

The chain combines TRBV27 with TRBJ2-1, with TRBD2 matching 7 bases. Germline values: CDR1 MNHEY, CDR2 SMNVEV (reference sequence). The CDR3 has 15 amino acids. Trimming took 6 bases from V and 5 from J; bases not matched to a gene: 10. The CDR3 DNA sequence: TGTGCCAGCAGACCCGGGACTACCCTCAACAATGAGCAGTTCTTC. This translates into CASRPGTTLNNEQFF.

This chain uses TRBV2 with TRBJ1-2, with a tentative D call TRBD1 (5 bases). The germline CDR1 and CDR2 sequences are SNHLY and FYNNEI. V lost 2 bases to trimming and J lost 8 bases, with 9 bases between them. The CDR3 extends over 12 amino acids. The CDR3 here is CASSEQGSGYTF. The CDR3 nucleotides read TGTGCCAGCAGTGAACAGGGTTCCGGCTACACCTTC.

This clone appeared a single time. In DNA form, the CDR3 reads TGTGCCAGCAGTGAAGGGAATAGCGGGGCCTGGAAGACCCAGTACTTC. This translates into CASSEGNSGAWKTQYF. The V and J genes are TRBV6-1 and TRBJ2-5; 8 nucleotides line up with TRBD2. J was trimmed by 6 bases and V by 1 base; bases with no gene match: 10. Germline lookup yields CDR1 MNHNS and CDR2 SASEGT. This CDR3 contains 16 residues.

This clone occurred once. The CDR3 DNA sequence: TGTGCCAGTCTACCGGGACTAGCGTACACCGGGGAGCTGTTTTTT. This translates into CASLPGLAYTGELFF. The chain couples TRBV19 to TRBJ2-2; TRBD2 aligns across 10 bases. CDR1 and CDR2 from the germline V gene are LNHDA and SQIVND (reference sequence). Trimming cost V 8 bases and J 3 bases; bases outside gene matches: 6. There are 15 residues in the CDR3.

The rearrangement links TRBV11-2 to TRBJ1-2, with D maybe TRBD1 (5 bases). Germline V lookup: CDR1 SGHAT, CDR2 FQNNGV. Trimming left V 4 bases short and J 4 bases short, with 10 bases between. There are 13 residues in the CDR3. The CDR3 nucleotides read TGTGCCAGCAGCTCCGGGGGACTCTATGGCTACACCTTC. Protein product: CASSSGGLYGYTF.

This sequence joins TRBV2 and TRBJ2-7; 8 bases match TRBD2. Looked up from germline, CDR1 is SNHLY and CDR2 is FYNNEI. Trimming took 1 base from V and 4 from J; bases not matched to a gene: 6. The CDR3 is 15 amino acids. This CDR3 reads CASSEGPGGIYEQYF. The CDR3 coding sequence is TGTGCCAGCAGTGAAGGGCCGGGAGGGATATACGAGCAGTACTTC.

This rearrangement joins TRBV28 to TRBJ2-5, with D unresolved. The germline V and J ends were trimmed by 5 bases and 5 bases, with 21 bases remaining between them. Germline loops: CDR1 MDHEN, CDR2 SYDVKM. The CDR3 contains 16 residues. The CDR3 is CASSRALVSPKETQYF. CDR3 DNA sequence: TGTGCCAGCAGTCGGGCCCTAGTGAGCCCAAAGGAGACCCAGTACTTC.

This chain connects TRBV11-3 to TRBJ1-4, with unresolved D. Trimming pared 5 bases from V and 0 bases from J, leaving 13 bases between. The V gene's germline CDR1 is SGHNT and CDR2 YENEEA. CDR3 length equals 16 residues. The CDR3 region has the DNA TGTGCCAGCAGCCTAGGGTGGTGTGCAACTAATGAAAAACTGTTTTTT. Amino acid sequence: CASSLGWCATNEKLFF.

This chain joins TRBV19 and TRBJ2-1, with 14 bases lining up with TRBD2. CDR1 LNHDA and CDR2 SQIVND come from the germline V gene (reference sequence). The CDR3 has 18 amino acids. J was trimmed by 2 bases and V by 9 bases; bases with no gene match: 12. CDR3 residues: CARKATSGRAGAYNEQFF. The DNA of the CDR3 is TGTGCCAGGAAAGCGACTAGCGGGAGGGCCGGGGCCTACAATGAGCAGTTCTTC.

This sequence joins TRBV10-1 and TRBJ2-3, with 12 bases lining up with TRBD2. Looked up from germline, CDR1 is WNHNN and CDR2 is SYGVQD (reference sequence). The CDR3 is made up of 16 amino acids. V gave up 6 bases and J gave up 0 bases; unmatched junction bases: 4. Written as DNA, the CDR3 is TGCGCCAGCAGCCGCGGGACTAGCGGGAGCACAGATACGCAGTATTTT. Its translation: CASSRGTSGSTDTQYF.

This clone was seen more than once but under ten times. This chain connects TRBV6-1 to TRBJ2-7, with D perhaps matching TRBD1 or TRBD2 (7 bases each). V was pared by 4 bases and J by 5 bases, with 12 bases between. Germline V gives CDR1 MNHNS, CDR2 SASEGT. The CDR3 runs to 13 residues. This chain's CDR3 is CASSGRGGHEQYF. CDR3 in DNA: TGTGCCAGCAGTGGCAGGGGGGGCCACGAGCAGTACTTC.

The V gene is TRBV5-6, the J gene TRBJ2-7; D uncertain. The CDR3 is 15 amino acids. V was clipped by 0 bases and J by 0 bases, with 10 bases between them. Germline CDR1 and CDR2: SGHDT and YYEEEE. In nucleotides, the CDR3 is TGTGCCAGCAGCTTGGAGGACGCTTACTCCTACGAGCAGTACTTC. Encoded protein: CASSLEDAYSYEQYF.

The chain combines TRBV5-1 with TRBJ1-1; D unresolved. V was trimmed by 0 bases and J by 1 base, leaving 10 bases between them. CDR1 SGHRS and CDR2 YFSETQ come from the germline V gene. The CDR3 loop spans 15 amino acids. The CDR3 sequence: CASSLVGVGNTEAFF. DNA for the CDR3: TGCGCCAGCAGCTTGGTCGGGGTAGGGAACACTGAAGCTTTCTTT.